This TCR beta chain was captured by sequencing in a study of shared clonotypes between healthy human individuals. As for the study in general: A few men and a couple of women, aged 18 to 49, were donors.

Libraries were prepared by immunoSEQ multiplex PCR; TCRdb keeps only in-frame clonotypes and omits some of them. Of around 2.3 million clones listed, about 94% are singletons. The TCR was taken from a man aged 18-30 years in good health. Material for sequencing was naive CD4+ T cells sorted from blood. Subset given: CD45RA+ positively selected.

Here the CDR3 DNA reads TGTGCCAGTAATGCGGCCCGCTCCGATCCTGGGGCCAACGTCCTGACTTTC. Translating it yields CASNAARSDPGANVLTF. The rearrangement links TRBV19 to TRBJ2-6; no firm D call. The germline CDR1 and CDR2 sequences are LNHDA and SQIVND (reference sequence). Deletions cut 7 bases from V and 2 bases from J, with 18 bases between. The length of the CDR3 is 17 residues.